Listed below are T cell receptor beta chains from one sample, sequenced in a study of Graves' ophthalmopathy and Graves' hyperthyroidism. In TCRdb, the multiplex PCR reads were re-called with MiXCR into one record per CDR3 protein. Of hundreds of thousands of distinct CDR3 sequences listed, roughly 39% are singletons. Sequencing was done on a sample of peripheral blood. The receptors originated from an adult man with Graves' ophthalmopathy. CDR3s include the opening cysteine and the closing phenylalanine or tryptophan. The D gene is left open where the match is weak. Clone sizes are given selectively: once, few, many, or a class where the clone is expanded.

V,size,D,J,length,CDR3,DNA
TRBV9,NA,NA,TRBJ1-6,14,CASSQGTQNSPLHF,TGTGCCAGCAGCCAGGGAACACAGAATTCACCCCTCCACTTT
TRBV3-1,many,NA,TRBJ2-7,14,CASSQGAVTGEQYF,TGTGCCAGCAGCCAAGGGGCGGTCACAGGCGAGCAGTACTTC
TRBV29-1,NA,TRBD2,TRBJ2-5,12,CSAQGGQETQYF,TGCAGCGCTCAGGGAGGGCAAGAGACCCAGTACTTC
TRBV7-8,NA,TRBD1,TRBJ1-5,15,CASCQDRGDPQPQHF,TGTGCCAGCTGTCAGGACAGGGGGGATCCTCAGCCCCAGCATTTT
TRBV13,many,TRBD1,TRBJ2-7,14,CASSPDRISYEQYF,TGTGCCAGCAGCCCGGACAGGATATCCTACGAGCAGTACTTC
TRBV6-2/TRBV6-3,NA,TRBD1,TRBJ1-2,13,CASRTGVNNGYTF,TGTGCCAGCAGGACAGGGGTGAACAATGGCTACACCTTC
TRBV9,few,NA,TRBJ1-6,12,CASRSPASPLHF,TGTGCCAGCAGGTCCCCCGCTTCACCCCTCCACTTT
TRBV12-5,NA,TRBD1,TRBJ1-5,17,CASGLANGTVLGQPQHF,TGTGCTAGTGGTTTGGCTAACGGGACAGTCTTGGGTCAGCCCCAGCATTTT
TRBV20-1,NA,NA,TRBJ2-2,13,CSASGTDTGELFF,TGCAGTGCTAGTGGGACCGACACCGGGGAGCTGTTTTTT
TRBV2,many,NA,TRBJ2-5,11,CASSAGETQYF,TGTGCCAGCAGTGCTGGGGAGACCCAGTACTTC
TRBV27,NA,NA,TRBJ1-2,12,CASSLEGVGYTF,TGTGCCAGCAGTCTAGAGGGGGTCGGCTACACCTTC
TRBV12-3/TRBV12-4,many,NA,TRBJ1-1,15,CASGLSDGGNTEAFF,TGTGCCAGCGGATTATCAGATGGGGGGAACACTGAAGCTTTCTTT
TRBV2,many,NA,TRBJ1-1,13,CASSEARYTEAFF,TGTGCCAGCAGTGAAGCGCGTTACACTGAAGCTTTCTTT
TRBV5-5,NA,TRBD1,TRBJ2-7,16,CASSLAWTGTNYMQYF,TGTGCCAGCAGCTTGGCGTGGACAGGGACAAATTATATGCAGTACTTC
TRBV29-1,NA,NA,TRBJ2-6,14,CSERRGAGANVLTF,TGCAGCGAGAGGAGGGGAGCAGGGGCCAACGTCCTGACTTTC
TRBV7-2,NA,TRBD1,TRBJ1-1,16,CASSQEPGQMNTEAFF,TGCGCCAGCAGCCAAGAGCCGGGACAGATGAACACTGAAGCTTTCTTT
TRBV2,many,NA,TRBJ1-4,14,CASSEGEGGEKLFF,TGTGCCAGCAGTGAAGGGGAGGGAGGTGAAAAACTGTTTTTT
TRBV27,NA,NA,TRBJ2-5,13,CASTPFRQETQYF,TGTGCCAGCACCCCCTTCCGTCAGGAGACCCAGTACTTC
TRBV20-1,few,NA,TRBJ1-5,14,CSARGATGNQPQHF,TGCAGTGCTAGAGGGGCAACAGGGAATCAGCCCCAGCATTTT
TRBV12-3/TRBV12-4,few,NA,TRBJ1-2,15,CASSEGPVLLFGYTF,TGTGCCAGCAGTGAAGGACCAGTTCTACTCTTTGGCTACACCTTC
TRBV25-1,NA,TRBD1,TRBJ1-2,15,CASSRTGALDYGYTF,TGTGCCAGCAGTAGGACAGGGGCGCTTGACTATGGCTACACCTTC
TRBV10-2,NA,TRBD1,TRBJ1-5,15,CASSPSSGGTQPQHF,TGCGCCAGCAGCCCCAGCTCAGGGGGCACTCAGCCCCAGCATTTT
TRBV7-8,many,NA,TRBJ1-2,14,CASSLAGSSHGYTF,TGTGCCAGCAGCTTAGCGGGGTCTTCCCATGGCTACACCTTC
TRBV7-9,many,NA,TRBJ2-5,12,CASSLLWETQYF,TGTGCCAGCAGCTTGCTGTGGGAGACCCAGTACTTC
TRBV7-6,many,NA,TRBJ2-5,12,CASSLVDETQYF,TGTGCCAGCAGCCTGGTGGACGAGACCCAGTACTTC
TRBV5-4,NA,TRBD2,TRBJ2-7,14,CASRPLAGGGEQYF,TGCGCCAGCAGACCCTTAGCGGGGGGGGGAGAGCAGTACTTC
TRBV25-1,few,TRBD2,TRBJ2-3,15,CASSGPGLASDTQYF,TGTGCCAGCAGTGGCCCGGGACTAGCATCGGATACGCAGTATTTT
TRBV6-5,NA,TRBD1,TRBJ1-2,16,CASSYSMGTGGNGYTF,TGTGCCAGCAGTTACTCGATGGGGACAGGGGGCAATGGCTACACCTTC
TRBV25-1,NA,TRBD1,TRBJ2-5,16,CASSYLGGTVQETQYF,TGTGCCAGCAGTTACCTCGGTGGGACAGTCCAAGAGACCCAGTACTTC
TRBV19,many,NA,TRBJ1-5,13,CASSMRVHQPQHF,TGTGCCAGTAGTATGAGGGTACATCAGCCCCAGCATTTT
TRBV20-1,NA,NA,TRBJ2-7,14,CSARRQGPPREQYF,TGCAGTGCTAGGAGGCAGGGGCCCCCCAGGGAGCAGTACTTC
TRBV2,NA,NA,TRBJ2-3,12,CASSEWTDTQYF,TGTGCCAGCAGTGAATGGACAGATACGCAGTATTTT
TRBV7-9,many,TRBD1,TRBJ2-7,15,CASSSSRDRFYEQYF,TGTGCCAGCAGCTCATCACGGGACAGATTCTACGAGCAGTACTTC
TRBV20-1,many,NA,TRBJ2-2,11,CSATNTGELFF,TGCAGTGCTACCAACACCGGGGAGCTGTTTTTT